This TCR beta chain was documented in a study of T-cell reconstitution after alpha-beta-depleted transplantation in children (TCRdb year 2016). In terms of the full investigation: Using TCR repertoire profiling, the study followed T-cell immune reconstitution in a quantitative way in children after TCRalphabeta/CD19-depleted allogeneic hematopoietic cell transplantation. What the research found in general, with its limitations: The apparently early recovery of alphabetaT-cell counts about two months after transplant reportedly depended on only several hundred rapidly expanded clones that came from non-depleted graft cells. The frequencies of hyperexpanded clones fell over the following months, and after one year, T-cell counts and TCRbeta diversity were mostly attributed to newly produced T cells. In some patients, the high TCRbeta diversity seen at day 60 was put down to recipient T cells and intrathymic progenitors that had survived conditioning.

Libraries were built with PCR. Sequencer: Illumina HiSeq 2500. TCR library preparation used molecular barcoding, with unique molecular identifiers applied to normalize quantification of the TCRbeta repertoire. TCRdb's own reprocessing of the public reads used fastp at Q25 and MiXCR and kept productive beta chains. Each entry merges the rows of one CDR3 protein and shows their most common DNA and genes. The sample table shows fewer than 20,000 distinct CDR3 sequences, and 4.5% to 6.5% are seen once. The ten biggest clones cover about 7.2% of the sample. Reading the label with the study, this specimen's treatment or condition is: allogeneic hematopoietic cell transplantation with graft depleted of TCRalphabeta T cells and CD19 B cells. The transplant recipients were children given TCRalphabeta/CD19-depleted allogeneic hematopoietic cell grafts. At the junction V is shortened by 0 bases and J by 1 base, with 4 bases in between. CDR1 SGHDT and CDR2 YYEEEE were looked up in the germline V gene. The CDR3 holds 13 amino acids from the cysteine to the phenylalanine. The only DNA kept is the CDR3, 39 bases in frame from the first base.

Regarding this clonotype: Its antigen specificity is not known. Base qualities are not recorded, but no much larger clone differs from it by a single base.

The V gene is TRBV5-6 and the J gene is TRBJ2-5, with the identity of the D gene unclear. The specimen comprised PBMCs, sampled before TCRalphabeta/CD19-depleted stem cell transplant. The receptor was derived from a boy between 10 and 17 years old with acute lymphoblastic leukemia, due to receive a stem cell transplant. CDR3 region: CASSLGAQETQYF. The sequence in DNA is TGTGCCAGCAGCTTGGGGGCCCAAGAGACCCAGTACTTC.